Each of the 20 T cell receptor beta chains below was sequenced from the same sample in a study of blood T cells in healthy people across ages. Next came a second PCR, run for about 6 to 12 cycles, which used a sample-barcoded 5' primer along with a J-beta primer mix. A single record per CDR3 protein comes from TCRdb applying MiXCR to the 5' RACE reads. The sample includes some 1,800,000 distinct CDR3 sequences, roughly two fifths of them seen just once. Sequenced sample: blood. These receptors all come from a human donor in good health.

CDR3 residues: CASSHLRGDTQYF. Here the CDR3 DNA reads TGTGCCAGCAGCCATCTCAGGGGGGATACGCAGTATTTT. The chain couples TRBV7-8 to TRBJ2-3; 7 bases fit TRBD1. The CDR3 consists of 13 residues. Germline trimming cut 5 bases from V and 6 bases from J; bases unmatched to any gene: 5. Germline assignment: CDR1 SGHVS and CDR2 FQNEAQ.

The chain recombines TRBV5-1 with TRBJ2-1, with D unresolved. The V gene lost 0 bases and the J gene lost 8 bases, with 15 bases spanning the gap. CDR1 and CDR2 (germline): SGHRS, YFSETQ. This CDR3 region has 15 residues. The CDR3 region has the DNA TGCGCCAGCAGCTTGGCCGTGAGCCCTTCGGATGAGCAGTTCTTC. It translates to CASSLAVSPSDEQFF.

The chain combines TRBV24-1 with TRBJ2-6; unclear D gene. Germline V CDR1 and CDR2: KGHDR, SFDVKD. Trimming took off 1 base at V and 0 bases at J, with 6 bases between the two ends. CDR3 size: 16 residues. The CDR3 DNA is TGTGCCACCAGTGATTTTCCAGCCTCTGGGGCCAACGTCCTGACTTTC. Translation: CATSDFPASGANVLTF.

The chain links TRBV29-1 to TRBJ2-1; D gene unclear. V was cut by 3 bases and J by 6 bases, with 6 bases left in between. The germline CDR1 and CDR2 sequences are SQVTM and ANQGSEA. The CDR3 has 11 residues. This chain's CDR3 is CSVDGFNEQFF. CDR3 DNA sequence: TGCAGCGTTGATGGCTTCAATGAGCAGTTCTTC.

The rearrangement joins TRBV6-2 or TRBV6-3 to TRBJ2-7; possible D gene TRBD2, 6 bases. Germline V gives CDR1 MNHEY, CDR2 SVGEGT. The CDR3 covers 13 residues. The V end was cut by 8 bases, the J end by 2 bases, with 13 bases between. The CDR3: CASRSAGTYEQYF. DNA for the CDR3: TGTGCCAGCCGGTCGGCGGGGACCTACGAGCAGTACTTC.

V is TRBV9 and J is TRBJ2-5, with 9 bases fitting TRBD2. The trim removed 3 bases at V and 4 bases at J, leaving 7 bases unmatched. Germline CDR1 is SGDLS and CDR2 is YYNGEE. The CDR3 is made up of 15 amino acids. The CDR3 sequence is CASSGGGGAVETQYF. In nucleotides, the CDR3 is TGTGCCAGCAGCGGAGGCGGGGGGGCCGTAGAGACCCAGTACTTC.

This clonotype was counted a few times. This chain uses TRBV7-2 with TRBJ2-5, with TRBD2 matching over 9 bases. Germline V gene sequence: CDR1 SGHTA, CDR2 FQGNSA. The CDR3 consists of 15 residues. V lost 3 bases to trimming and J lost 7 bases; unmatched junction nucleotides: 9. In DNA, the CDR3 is TGTGCCAGCAGCTTTTTGACTAGCGGATCCGGGACCCAGTACTTC. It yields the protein CASSFLTSGSGTQYF.

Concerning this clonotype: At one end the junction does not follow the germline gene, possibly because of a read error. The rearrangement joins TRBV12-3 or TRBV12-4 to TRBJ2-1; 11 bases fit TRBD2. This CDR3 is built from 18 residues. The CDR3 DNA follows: TGTGCCAGCAGTTTGAGTAGCGGGGGGGCCGGGTCCTCCAATGAGCAGTTCTTC. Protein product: CASSLSSGGAGSSNEQFF.

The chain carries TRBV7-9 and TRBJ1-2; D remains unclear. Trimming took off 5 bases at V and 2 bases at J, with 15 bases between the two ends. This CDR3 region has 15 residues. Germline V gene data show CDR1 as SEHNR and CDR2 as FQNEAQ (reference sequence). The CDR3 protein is CASSPPVIPNYGYTF. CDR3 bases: TGTGCCAGCAGCCCACCCGTTATCCCGAACTATGGCTACACCTTC.

CDR3 amino acids: CATSDWDALSTDTQYF. The CDR3 region has the DNA TGTGCCACCAGTGATTGGGATGCCCTATCCACAGATACGCAGTATTTT. V gene TRBV24-1 combines with J gene TRBJ2-3, with D unresolved. CDR1 is KGHDR and CDR2 is SFDVKD in the germline V gene. The CDR3 loop spans 16 amino acids. The V end was cut by 2 bases, the J end by 2 bases, with 13 bases between.

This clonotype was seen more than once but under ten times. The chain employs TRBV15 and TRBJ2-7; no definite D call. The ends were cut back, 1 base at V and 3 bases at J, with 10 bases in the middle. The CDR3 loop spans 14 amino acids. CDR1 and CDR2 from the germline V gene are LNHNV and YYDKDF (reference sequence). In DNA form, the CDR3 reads TGTGCCACCAGCAGAGGACTTGAATTCTACGAGCAGTACTTC. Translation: CATSRGLEFYEQYF.

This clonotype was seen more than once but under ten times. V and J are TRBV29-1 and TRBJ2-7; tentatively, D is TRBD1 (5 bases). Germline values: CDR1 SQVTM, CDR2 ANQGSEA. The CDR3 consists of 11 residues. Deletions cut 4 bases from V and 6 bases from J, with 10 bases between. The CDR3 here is CSVVRVGEQYF. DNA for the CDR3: TGCAGCGTTGTCAGGGTGGGCGAGCAGTACTTC.

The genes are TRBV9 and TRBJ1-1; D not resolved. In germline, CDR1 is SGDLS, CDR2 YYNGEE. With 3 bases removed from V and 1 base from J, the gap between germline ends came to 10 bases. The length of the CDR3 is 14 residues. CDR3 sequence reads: CASSERAQNTEAFF. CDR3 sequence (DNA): TGTGCCAGCAGCGAGAGGGCCCAGAACACTGAAGCTTTCTTT.

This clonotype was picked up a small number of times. The CDR3 reads CASTRTSGGSYNEQFF. Here the CDR3 DNA reads TGTGCCAGCACCAGGACTAGCGGGGGCTCCTACAATGAGCAGTTCTTC. The rearrangement uses TRBV3-1 and TRBJ2-1; 13 bases are shared with TRBD2. V shed 7 bases and J 0 bases; nucleotides not matched to a gene: 3. CDR3 length: 16 amino acids. CDR1 is LGHDT, CDR2 YNNKEL, per germline (reference sequence).

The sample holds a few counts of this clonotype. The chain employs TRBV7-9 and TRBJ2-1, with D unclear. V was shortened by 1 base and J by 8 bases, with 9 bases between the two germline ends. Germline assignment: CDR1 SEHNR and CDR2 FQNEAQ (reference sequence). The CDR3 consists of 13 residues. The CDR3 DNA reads TGTGCCAGCAGCTTAGAGGGATGGGATGAGCAGTTCTTC. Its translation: CASSLEGWDEQFF.

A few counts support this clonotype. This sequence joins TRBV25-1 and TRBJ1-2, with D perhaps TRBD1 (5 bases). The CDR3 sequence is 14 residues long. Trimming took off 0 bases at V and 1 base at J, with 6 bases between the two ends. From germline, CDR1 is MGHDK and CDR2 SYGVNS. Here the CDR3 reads CASSEYGHNYGYTF. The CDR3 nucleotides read TGTGCCAGCAGTGAATACGGACATAACTATGGCTACACCTTC.

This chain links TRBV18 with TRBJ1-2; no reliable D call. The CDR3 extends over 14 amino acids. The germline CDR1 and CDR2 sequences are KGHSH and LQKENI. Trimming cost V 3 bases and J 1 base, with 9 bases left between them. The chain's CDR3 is CASSPGSLNYGYTF. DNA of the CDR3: TGTGCCAGCTCACCCGGGAGTCTTAACTATGGCTACACCTTC.

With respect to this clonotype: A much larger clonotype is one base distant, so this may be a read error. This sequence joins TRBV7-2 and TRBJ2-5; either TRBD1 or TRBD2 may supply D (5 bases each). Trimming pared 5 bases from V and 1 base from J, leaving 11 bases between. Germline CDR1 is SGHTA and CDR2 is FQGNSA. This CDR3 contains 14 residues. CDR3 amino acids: CASSRGPIQETQYF. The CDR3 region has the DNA TGTGCCAGCAGCCGGGGACCGATCCAAGAGACCCAGTACTTC.

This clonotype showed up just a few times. The DNA of the CDR3 is TGTGCCAGCAGTTCCCGTGCCAATTCACCCCTCCACTTT. The encoded protein is CASSSRANSPLHF. The rearrangement joins TRBV2 to TRBJ1-6; D call uncertain. Trimming left V 5 bases short and J 7 bases short, with 9 bases between. The germline V gene has CDR1 SNHLY and CDR2 FYNNEI. This CDR3 spans 13 amino acids.

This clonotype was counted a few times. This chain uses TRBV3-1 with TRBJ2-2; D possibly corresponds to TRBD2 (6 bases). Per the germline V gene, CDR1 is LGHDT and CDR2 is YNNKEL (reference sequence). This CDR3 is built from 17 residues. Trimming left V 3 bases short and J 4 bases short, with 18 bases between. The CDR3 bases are TGTGCCAGCAGCCAGAAAGCGGGTCTTCATCCCACCGGGGAGCTGTTTTTT. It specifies CASSQKAGLHPTGELFF. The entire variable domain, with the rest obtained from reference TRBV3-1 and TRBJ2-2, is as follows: DTAVSQTPKYLVTQMGNDKSIKCEQNLGHDTMYWYKQDSKKFLKIMFSYNNKELIINETVPNRFSPKSPDKAHLNLHINSLELGDSAVYFCASSQKAGLHPTGELFFGEGSRLTVL.